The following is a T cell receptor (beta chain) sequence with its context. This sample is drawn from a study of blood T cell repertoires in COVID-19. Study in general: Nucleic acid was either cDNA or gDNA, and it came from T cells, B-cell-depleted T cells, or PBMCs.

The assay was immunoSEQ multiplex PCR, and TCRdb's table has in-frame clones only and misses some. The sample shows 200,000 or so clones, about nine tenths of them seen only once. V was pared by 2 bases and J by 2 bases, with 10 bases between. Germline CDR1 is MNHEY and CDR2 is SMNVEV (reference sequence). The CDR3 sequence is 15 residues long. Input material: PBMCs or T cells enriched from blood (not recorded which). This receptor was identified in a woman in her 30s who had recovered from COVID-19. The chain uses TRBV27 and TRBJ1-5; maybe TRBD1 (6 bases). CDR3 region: CASSLPYRGNQPQHF. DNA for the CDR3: TGTGCCAGCAGTTTACCTTACAGGGGCAATCAGCCCCAGCATTTT.